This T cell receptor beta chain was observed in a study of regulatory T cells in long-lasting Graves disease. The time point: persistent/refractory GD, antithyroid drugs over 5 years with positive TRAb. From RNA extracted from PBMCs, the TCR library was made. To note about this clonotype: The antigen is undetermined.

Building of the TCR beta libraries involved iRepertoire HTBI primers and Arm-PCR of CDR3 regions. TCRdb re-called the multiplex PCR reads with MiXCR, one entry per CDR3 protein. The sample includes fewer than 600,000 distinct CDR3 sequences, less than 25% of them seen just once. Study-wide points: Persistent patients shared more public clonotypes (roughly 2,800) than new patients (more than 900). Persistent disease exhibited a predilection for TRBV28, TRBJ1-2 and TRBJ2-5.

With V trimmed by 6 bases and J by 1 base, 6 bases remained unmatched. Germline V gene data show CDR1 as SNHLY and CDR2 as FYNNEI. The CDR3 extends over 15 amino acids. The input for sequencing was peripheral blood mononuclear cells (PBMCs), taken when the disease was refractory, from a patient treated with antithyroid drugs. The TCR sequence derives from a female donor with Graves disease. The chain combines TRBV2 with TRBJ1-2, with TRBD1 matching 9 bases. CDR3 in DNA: TGTGCCAGCAGCTACGGGACAGGGTTTAACTATGGCTACACCTTC. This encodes CASSYGTGFNYGYTF. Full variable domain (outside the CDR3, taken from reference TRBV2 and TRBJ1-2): EPEVTQTPSHQVTQMGQEVILRCVPISNHLYFYWYRQILGQKVEFLVSFYNNEISEKSEIFDDQFSVERPDGSNFTLKIRSTKLEDSAMYFCASSYGTGFNYGYTFGSGTRLTVV.